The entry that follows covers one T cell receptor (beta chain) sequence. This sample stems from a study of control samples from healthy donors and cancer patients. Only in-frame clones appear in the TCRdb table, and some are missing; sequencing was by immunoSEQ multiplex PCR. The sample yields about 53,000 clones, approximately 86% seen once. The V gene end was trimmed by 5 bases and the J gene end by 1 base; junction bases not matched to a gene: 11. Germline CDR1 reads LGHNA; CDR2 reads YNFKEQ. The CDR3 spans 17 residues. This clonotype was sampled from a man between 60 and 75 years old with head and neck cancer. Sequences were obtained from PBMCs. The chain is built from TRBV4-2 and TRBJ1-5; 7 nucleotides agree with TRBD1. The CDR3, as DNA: TGTGCCAGCAGCGCCGACCTACAGGGGAAGAGCAATCAGCCCCAGCATTTT. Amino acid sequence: CASSADLQGKSNQPQHF.